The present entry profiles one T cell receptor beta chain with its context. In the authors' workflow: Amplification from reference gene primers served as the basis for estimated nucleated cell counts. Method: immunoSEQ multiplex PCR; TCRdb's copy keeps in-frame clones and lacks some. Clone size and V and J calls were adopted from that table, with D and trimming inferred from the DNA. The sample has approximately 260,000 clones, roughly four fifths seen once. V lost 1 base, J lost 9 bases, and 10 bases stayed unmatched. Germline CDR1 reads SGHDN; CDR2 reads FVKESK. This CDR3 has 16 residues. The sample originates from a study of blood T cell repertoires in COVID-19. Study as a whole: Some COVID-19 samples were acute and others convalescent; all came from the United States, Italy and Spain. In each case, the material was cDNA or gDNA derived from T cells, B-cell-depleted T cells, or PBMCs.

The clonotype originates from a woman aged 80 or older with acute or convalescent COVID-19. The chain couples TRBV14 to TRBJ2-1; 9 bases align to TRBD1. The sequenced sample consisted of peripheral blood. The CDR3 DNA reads TGTGCCAGCAGCCAAGGTGGGACAGGGAAAGTAGGTGAGCAGTTCTTC. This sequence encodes CASSQGGTGKVGEQFF.